These T cell receptor beta chains were read from a single sample in a study of T cells in localized non-small cell lung cancer. Using immunoSEQ multiplex PCR, the repertoire was profiled, and TCRdb retains in-frame clones only, with some absent. The sample shows about 17,000 clones, about four fifths of them seen only once. The sample was peripheral blood, taken before any cancer treatment. All receptors come from a male donor older than 55 with stage III lung adenocarcinoma. The CDR3 runs from the conserved cysteine through the conserved F or W. The D gene is left open where the match is weak. Size is stated for part of the rows, as once, few or many counts, or as a class when the clone is expanded.

>TRBD1|-|TRBJ1-6|TRBV5-6
TGTGCCAGCAGCTTTGGGACAGGGGCAGGGTCACCCCTCCACTTT
CASSFGTGAGSPLHF
>-|-|TRBJ2-3|TRBV7-9
TGTGCCAGCAGCTCCGCAGATACGCAGTATTTT
CASSSADTQYF
>-|-|TRBJ2-5|TRBV7-8
TGTGCCAGCAGCTTGGGAATGGGGGCTGGGGCCCAGTACTTC
CASSLGMGAGAQYF
>-|-|TRBJ2-2|TRBV27
TGTGCCAGCAAAGTGGGGGGTACTAGCACCGGGGAGCTGTTTTTT
CASKVGGTSTGELFF
>TRBD1|-|TRBJ1-6|TRBV6-5
TGTGCCAGCATAACGGGACAGGGGTATTCACCCCTCCACTTT
CASITGQGYSPLHF
>TRBD1|-|TRBJ1-1|TRBV7-6
TGTGCCAGCAGCTTAGTCGGGCAGGGACAGGGTGGCACTGAAGCTTTCTTT
CASSLVGQGQGGTEAFF
>-|-|TRBJ2-4|TRBV19
TGTGCCAGTAGTATTGGTCGAAACATTCAGTACTTC
CASSIGRNIQYF
>TRBD1|-|TRBJ1-2|TRBV19
TGTGCCAGTACGGACAGGGTGTCCTATGGCTACACCTTC
CASTDRVSYGYTF
>-|-|TRBJ2-1|TRBV18
TGTGCCAGCTCACCCCCCGGTCGTGAGCAGTTCTTC
CASSPPGREQFF
>-|-|TRBJ2-5|TRBV7-6
TGTGCCAGCAGCTCCAGGGAAGAGACCCAGTACTTC
CASSSREETQYF
>-|-|TRBJ2-7|TRBV6-6
TGTGCCAGCAGTTACTCGACCAAGGGGGACCACTACGAGCAGTACTTC
CASSYSTKGDHYEQYF
>-|-|TRBJ2-1|TRBV7-2
TGTGCCAGCAGCCCGGGCGGCAATGAGCAGTTCTTC
CASSPGGNEQFF
>-|few|TRBJ2-7|TRBV5-5
TGTGCCAGCAGCTTGCGTGAAGGGTCCTACGAGCAGTACTTC
CASSLREGSYEQYF
>-|-|TRBJ1-5|TRBV4-1
TGCGCCAGCAGCCAAGAGGAGTGGGGGCATCAGCCCCAGCATTTT
CASSQEEWGHQPQHF
>-|-|TRBJ2-5|TRBV10-3
TGTGCCATCAGCCGAGGGAATGAAGAGACCCAGTACTTC
CAISRGNEETQYF
>TRBD2|few|TRBJ2-7|TRBV6-1
TGTGCCAGCAGAGCTAGCGGGGGGGGCTCCTACGAGCAGTACTTC
CASRASGGGSYEQYF
>-|-|TRBJ1-1|TRBV7-9
TGTGCCAGCAGCCCAATTGACAGGTGGAACACTGAAGCTTTCTTT
CASSPIDRWNTEAFF
>-|-|TRBJ1-4|TRBV6-1
TGTGCCAGCGCGACGGGTGAAAAACTGTTTTTT
CASATGEKLFF
>-|-|TRBJ2-3|TRBV5-1
TGCGCCAGCGAGGGAGGAGGGAAGCGCACAGATACGCAGTATTTT
CASEGGGKRTDTQYF
>-|once|TRBJ2-3|TRBV19
TGTGCCAGTAGTAGGGCAGGGAGCACAGATACGCAGTATTTT
CASSRAGSTDTQYF
>TRBD2|once|TRBJ2-5|TRBV5-6
TGTGCCAGCGGGGCGACTAGCTTGCGGAAAGAGACCCAGTACTTC
CASGATSLRKETQYF
>-|-|TRBJ1-2|TRBV4-1
TGCGCCAGCAGTCAGAGTGGTGGCTACACCTTC
CASSQSGGYTF
>TRBD1|once|TRBJ2-3|TRBV13
TGTGCCAGCAGCTCCCAGGGGGCAGATACGCAGTATTTT
CASSSQGADTQYF
>TRBD1|-|TRBJ2-3|TRBV18
TGTGCCAGCTCATTGCGGACAGGGGGAATCGCAGATACGCAGTATTTT
CASSLRTGGIADTQYF
>TRBD1|-|TRBJ2-7|TRBV4-1
TGCGCCAGCAGCCTTTCCGGGACAGGGGCCTCCTACGAGCAGTACTTC
CASSLSGTGASYEQYF
>TRBD1|-|TRBJ2-5|TRBV10-1
TGCGCCAGCAGTGACCAGGGACAGGGGAAAGAGACCCAGTACTTC
CASSDQGQGKETQYF
>-|-|TRBJ1-5|TRBV19
TGTGCCAGTAGTTCCAGGGTGGTCAATCAGCCCCAGCATTTT
CASSSRVVNQPQHF
>-|once|TRBJ2-3|TRBV18
TGTGCCAGCTCACCAGGAAGCACAGATACGCAGTATTTT
CASSPGSTDTQYF
>-|-|TRBJ2-7|TRBV20-1
TGCAGTGCACTCTTAATTTACGAGCAGTACTTC
CSALLIYEQYF
>-|-|TRBJ2-3|TRBV10-3
TGTGCCATCAGTGAGTCAGTGGGACCCACAGATACGCAGTATTTT
CAISESVGPTDTQYF
>-|-|TRBJ1-1|TRBV30
TGTGCCTGGAGTTGGTGGATGAACACTGAAGCTTTCTTT
CAWSWWMNTEAFF
>-|-|TRBJ1-1|TRBV28
TGTGCCAGCAGACCCCGGGGGACTGAAGCTTTCTTT
CASRPRGTEAFF
>-|-|TRBJ1-6|TRBV30
TGTGCCTCCCGGGGGTCCGAGAGCTCCTATAATTCACCCCTCCACTTT
CASRGSESSYNSPLHF
>TRBD1|-|TRBJ1-4|TRBV4-1
TGCGCCAGCAGCCAGTGGCGCGGACAGGGGAACGAAAAACTGTTTTTT
CASSQWRGQGNEKLFF
>-|-|TRBJ1-1|TRBV5-6
TGTGCCAGCAGCTTGCGTGGACCGGGGACTGAAGCTTTCTTT
CASSLRGPGTEAFF
>TRBD1|-|TRBJ2-2|TRBV4-1
TGCGCCAGCAGCCGAGGACAGGGGTCCACCGGGGAGCTGTTTTTT
CASSRGQGSTGELFF
>-|-|TRBJ1-2|TRBV5-1
TGCGCCAGCAGCTTGGAGGCGGATGGCTATGGCTACACCTTC
CASSLEADGYGYTF
>-|-|TRBJ2-1|TRBV30
TGTGCCTGGAGTAGGGGTGGGGGCTATGAGCAGTTCTTC
CAWSRGGGYEQFF
>-|-|TRBJ2-5|TRBV23-1
TGCGCCAGCAAACACATAGAGACCCAGTACTTC
CASKHIETQYF
>-|-|TRBJ1-2|TRBV7-2
TGTGCCAGCAGCCTCTCCTGGGAAGACTATGGCTACACCTTC
CASSLSWEDYGYTF
>-|-|TRBJ1-4|TRBV5-1
TGCGCCAGCAGCTTCAGCTCAACTAATGAAAAACTGTTTTTT
CASSFSSTNEKLFF
>TRBD2|-|TRBJ2-7|TRBV11-2
TGTGCCAGCAGCTGGGGGGGTCCACTCTACGAGCAGTACTTC
CASSWGGPLYEQYF
>TRBD1|-|TRBJ2-7|TRBV27
TGTGCCAGCAGCCATAAGGGACAGGAATACGAGCAGTACTTC
CASSHKGQEYEQYF
>-|-|TRBJ1-5|TRBV6-5
TGTGCCAGCAGTTACTCTAGATATAGCAATCAGCCCCAGCATTTT
CASSYSRYSNQPQHF
>-|-|TRBJ1-1|TRBV10-3
TGTGCCACCTCCCCAGATCACCTAGGCACTGAAGCTTTCTTT
CATSPDHLGTEAFF
>TRBD1|-|TRBJ1-2|TRBV5-1
TGCGCCAGCAGCTTGGGACCGGGACAGGCTACGGGCTACACCTTC
CASSLGPGQATGYTF
>-|-|TRBJ1-5|TRBV7-2
TGTGCCAGCAGCTATGAGCGTCGGCAGCCCCAGCATTTT
CASSYERRQPQHF
>-|-|TRBJ1-2|TRBV6-1
TGTGCCAGCAGTGAACCGGCAGGAAATAACTATGGCTACACCTTC
CASSEPAGNNYGYTF
>-|-|TRBJ1-3|TRBV5-1
TGCGCCAGCAGCTTACAGGCTATTAACTCTGGAAACACCATATATTTT
CASSLQAINSGNTIYF
>-|-|TRBJ1-3|TRBV7-9
TGTGCCAGCAGTCTCGTTGTGGCAGGGGATGGAAACACCATATATTTT
CASSLVVAGDGNTIYF
>TRBD1|-|TRBJ2-7|TRBV4-2
TGTGCCAGCAGCCTCGGACAGGCTAACTACTACGAGCAGTACTTC
CASSLGQANYYEQYF
>-|once|TRBJ2-2|TRBV2
TGTGCCAGCACCCGGGGGCTAGCCGGGGAGCTGTTTTTT
CASTRGLAGELFF
>TRBD1|-|TRBJ1-4|TRBV5-1
TGCGCCAGCAGCGGCGGGGCAGGGGGTGGAGAAAAACTGTTTTTT
CASSGGAGGGEKLFF
>TRBD1|-|TRBJ2-7|TRBV18
TGTGCCAGCTCACCTGGACAGGGGGTATCCTACGAGCAGTACTTC
CASSPGQGVSYEQYF
>TRBD1|few|TRBJ2-7|TRBV5-1
TGCGCCAGCAGCGCCCGTTATACGGGACAGGGCTTTTCCGAGCAGTACTTC
CASSARYTGQGFSEQYF
>TRBD1|-|TRBJ1-2|TRBV4-2
TGTGCCAGCAGCGGCGGCACAGGGGAATACTATGGCTACACCTTC
CASSGGTGEYYGYTF
>TRBD2|-|TRBJ2-3|TRBV5-6
TGTGCCAGCAGCTCGCCCTTTGACGGGGGGGCCCCAGATGCGCAGTATTTT
CASSSPFDGGAPDAQYF